This passage covers 8 T cell receptor beta chains from one sample sequenced in a study of CD8+CD57+ T cells in acquired aplastic anemia. TCR beta VDJ combinations and CDR3 sequences were profiled from genomic DNA. In TCRdb, the reads were re-called with MiXCR into one record per CDR3 protein. The top ten hold 45% to 55% of the sample, which has roughly 160,000 distinct CDR3 sequences, 55% to 80% seen once. Sequences were obtained from sorted CD4+, CD8+, or CD8+CD57+ T cells (not recorded which) from PBMCs. The receptors come from a human donor in good health.

This clonotype was seen at least ten times. The chain recombines TRBV5-1 with TRBJ1-2, with a possible D match to TRBD1 (5 bases). Trimming cost V 3 bases and J 8 bases, with 17 bases left between them. Looked up from germline, CDR1 is SGHRS and CDR2 is YFSETQ. The CDR3 runs 14 residues. The CDR3 DNA reads as TGCGCCAGCAGCTGGATCGGGACGGAGGTGGGCTACACCTTC. Translation gives CASSWIGTEVGYTF.

The chain carries TRBV19 and TRBJ1-1; a weak D match, TRBD1 (6 bases). This CDR3 has 13 amino acids. Germline-derived CDR1 and CDR2 are LNHDA and SQIVND (reference sequence). Trimming pared 4 bases from V and 6 bases from J, leaving 12 bases between. In DNA, the CDR3 is TGTGCCAGTAGTAGGGGCAGGGGCGCTGAAGCTTTCTTT. Its translation is CASSRGRGAEAFF.

This clonotype was found a few times. CDR3 in DNA: TGTGCCAGCAGCTTTAAGTCGGATTCACCCCTCCACTTT. Its translation is CASSFKSDSPLHF. J is TRBJ1-6 and V is TRBV7-6; D unclear. The CDR3 sequence is 13 residues long. Trimming pared 3 bases from V and 8 bases from J, leaving 8 bases between. In germline, CDR1 is SGHVS, CDR2 FNYEAQ.

As regards this clonotype: The CDR3 ends on some other residue instead of the conserved phenylalanine or tryptophan, so this is likely a read error. No DNA is shown, since the ends of the CDR3 on it are uncertain; the CDR3 is the one TCRdb lists. The rearrangement joins TRBV7-6 to TRBJ2-7; the listed D gene, TRBD1, was not tested against the DNA. The CDR3 spans 11 residues, counting both ends. Germline V gene sequence: CDR1 SGHVS, CDR2 FNYEAQ. CDR3 sequence: CASNLGQGIRI.

Written as DNA, the CDR3 is TGCGCCAGCAGCAGAGAGGTCCCCTACGAGCAGTACTTC. This codes for CASSREVPYEQYF. The chain recombines TRBV5-1 with TRBJ2-7; D remains unclear. V was pared by 4 bases and J by 2 bases, with 10 bases between. This CDR3 has 13 residues. Looked up from germline, CDR1 is SGHRS and CDR2 is YFSETQ.

The sample holds one count of this clonotype. J is TRBJ2-7 and V is TRBV7-2; 11 bases are shared with TRBD2. V lost 5 bases and J lost 3; bases outside the gene matches: 6. CDR3 size: 15 residues. Germline V CDR1 and CDR2: SGHTA, FQGNSA. CDR3 DNA: TGTGCCAGCAGCGTGACTAGCGGGGCTAACTACGAGCAGTACTTC. Translated, it gives CASSVTSGANYEQYF.

The chain joins TRBV5-4 to TRBJ1-3, with TRBD1 matching over 7 bases. The CDR3 extends over 14 amino acids. Germline trimming cut 4 bases from V and 0 bases from J; bases unmatched to any gene: 1. From germline, CDR1 is SGHNT and CDR2 YYREEE (reference sequence). The DNA for the CDR3 is TGTGCCAGCAGCGCAGGGGGCTCTGGAAACACCATATATTTT. Amino acids: CASSAGGSGNTIYF.

This clonotype was detected ten times or more. The chain's CDR3 is CASSPRTVFDYTF. CDR3 nucleotides: TGTGCCAGCAGCCCCCGGACAGTTTTTGACTACACCTTC. The J gene is TRBJ1-2, the V gene TRBV9; TRBD1 is a possible D gene (6 bases). There are 13 residues in the CDR3. Germline V gives CDR1 SGDLS, CDR2 YYNGEE. Trimming cost V 4 bases and J 10 bases, with 17 bases left between them.